This record looks at one TCR beta chain sequence and its context. The target antigen is unknown. Unique molecular identifiers had been added to the TCR beta cDNA libraries. It was from roughly 0.93 to 9.6 million T cells that about half a million cDNA molecules came. TCRdb used MiXCR to reprocess the PCR reads, holding one entry per CDR3 protein. The sample includes more than 500,000 distinct CDR3 sequences, around 34% of them seen just once. This entry comes from a study of post-analysis software for immune sequencing data. Study as a whole: Included among the disease courses, which were recorded for the cohort, were relapsing-remitting, secondary progressive and progressive-relapsing multiple sclerosis. Study conclusions and caveats: TRBV5-6, TRBV5-1 and TRBV20-1 belonged to a set of five TRBV segments that were more frequent in patients than controls.

Trimming stripped 3 bases from V and 5 bases from J, with 16 bases between. The CDR3 extends over 15 amino acids. The sample was blood. This chain joins TRBV12-3 or TRBV12-4 and TRBJ2-5; no clear D. This TCR derives from a girl aged 2-17 years with multiple sclerosis. The CDR3 is CASSFVGDLQETQYF. CDR3 DNA sequence: TGTGCCAGCAGTTTTGTGGGCGACTTGCAGGAGACCCAGTACTTC.